This T cell receptor (beta chain) appears in the sequencing data of a study of blood T cell repertoires in COVID-19. Germline-derived CDR1 and CDR2 are MNHNY and SVGAGI (reference sequence). The CDR3 spans 15 residues. Trimming cost V 7 bases and J 0 bases; bases outside gene matches: 8. TCRdb's table, derived via immunoSEQ multiplex PCR, lists solely in-frame clones and lacks some. This table holds about 160,000 clones, over 65% found once. The sequence was obtained from a man aged 55 to 70 with acute or convalescent COVID-19. Sample: peripheral blood. The chain uses TRBV6-6 and TRBJ1-2; 7 positions agree with TRBD1. Written as DNA, the CDR3 is TGTGCCAGCACCCCCCGACAGGGCGCTAACTATGGCTACACCTTC. Translated: CASTPRQGANYGYTF.